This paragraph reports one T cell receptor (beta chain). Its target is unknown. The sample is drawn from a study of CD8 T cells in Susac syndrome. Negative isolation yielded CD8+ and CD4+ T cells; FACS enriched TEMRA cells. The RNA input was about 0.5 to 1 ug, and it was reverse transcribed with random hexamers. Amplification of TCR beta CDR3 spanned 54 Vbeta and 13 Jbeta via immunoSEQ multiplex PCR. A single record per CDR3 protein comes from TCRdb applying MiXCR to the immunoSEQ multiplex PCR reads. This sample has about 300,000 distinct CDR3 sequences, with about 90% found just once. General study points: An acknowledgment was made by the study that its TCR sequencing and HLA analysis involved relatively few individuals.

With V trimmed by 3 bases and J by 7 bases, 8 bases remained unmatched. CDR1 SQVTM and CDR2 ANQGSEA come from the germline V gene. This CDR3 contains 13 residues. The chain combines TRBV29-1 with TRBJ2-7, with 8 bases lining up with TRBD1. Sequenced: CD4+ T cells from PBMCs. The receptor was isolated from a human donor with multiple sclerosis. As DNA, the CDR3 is TGCAGCGTTGAGGAAGGACAGGGTCAGGAGCAGTACTTC. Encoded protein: CSVEEGQGQEQYF.